Given below is one T cell receptor (beta chain) in context. What it binds is unknown. The sample comes from a study of T cell repertoires in cytomegalovirus infection. Study-wide context: CMV epitopes used comprised recently identified HLA-C-restricted ones and well-studied HLA-B-restricted ones. Shared public TCR beta signatures pointed to both CMV infection and a matching HLA type. Notes on the study in general: HLA-C-restricted CMV-specific TCR beta clonotypes were dominant in the ex vivo response. CMV carriers having the relevant HLA were flagged by cumulative public TCR beta family frequency.

Via MiXCR, TCRdb re-called the reads, giving one row per CDR3 protein. The sample lists 75,000 to 100,000 distinct CDR3 sequences, roughly half seen once, with approximately 93% in the top ten. J lost 7 bases, V lost 4 bases, and 5 bases had no gene match. This CDR3 is 16 amino acids long. Germline CDR1 LGHNT, CDR2 FRNRAP. The chain links TRBV12-5 to TRBJ2-1; 15 nucleotides agree with TRBD2. The sample here was CD8+ T cells from cultured PBMCs, taken from culture after CMV antigen stimulation. This clonotype was obtained from a human donor in good health (CMV status not recorded). Some clones in this sample may be carry-over from other donors' samples. The CDR3 DNA follows: TGTGCTAGTGGTTGGGGACTAGCGGGAGGTATAAATGAGCAGTTCTTC. Translating gives CASGWGLAGGINEQFF.